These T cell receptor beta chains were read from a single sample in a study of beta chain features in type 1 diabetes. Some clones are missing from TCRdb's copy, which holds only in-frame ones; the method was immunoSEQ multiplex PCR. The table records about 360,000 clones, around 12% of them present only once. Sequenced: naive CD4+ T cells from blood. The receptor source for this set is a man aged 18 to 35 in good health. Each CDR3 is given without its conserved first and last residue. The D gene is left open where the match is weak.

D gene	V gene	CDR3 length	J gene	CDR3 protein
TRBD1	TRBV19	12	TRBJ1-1	ASSKGTGLAEAF
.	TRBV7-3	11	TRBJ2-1	ASSQGSRNEQF
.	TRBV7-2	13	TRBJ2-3	ASSLDRRSTDTQY
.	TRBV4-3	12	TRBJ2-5	ASSQERLQETQY
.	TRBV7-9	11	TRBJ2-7	ASSLAGSYEQY
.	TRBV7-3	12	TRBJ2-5	ASSLTGPRETQY
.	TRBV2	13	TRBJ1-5	ASSEKAGANEPQH
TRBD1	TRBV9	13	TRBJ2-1	ASSVGDRAYNEQF
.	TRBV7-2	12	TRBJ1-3	ASSPGQPGNTIY
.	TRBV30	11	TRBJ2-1	AWSVTRGYEQF
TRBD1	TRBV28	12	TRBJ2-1	ASSLGTALNEQF
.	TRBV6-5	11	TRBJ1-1	ASSRLDTGEAF
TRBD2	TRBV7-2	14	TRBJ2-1	ASSLVVGLAGGDQF
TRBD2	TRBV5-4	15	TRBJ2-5	ASSLGAAGGFQETQY
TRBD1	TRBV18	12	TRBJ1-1	ASSSTGRNTEAF
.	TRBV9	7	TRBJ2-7	ASIYEQY
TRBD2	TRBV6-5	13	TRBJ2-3	ASNRLAGGPDTQY
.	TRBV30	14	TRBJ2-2	AWSVVTPLGSGELF
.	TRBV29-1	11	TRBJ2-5	SVSPRYQETQY
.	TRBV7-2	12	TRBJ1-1	ASSPGARDTEAF
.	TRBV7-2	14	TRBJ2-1	ASSLAVGRANNEQF
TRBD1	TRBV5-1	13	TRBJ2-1	ASSLYQGADNEQF
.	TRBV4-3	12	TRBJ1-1	ASSQERYFPEAF
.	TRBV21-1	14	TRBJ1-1	ASIPSEQALNTEAF
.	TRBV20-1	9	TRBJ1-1	SAPRDTEAF
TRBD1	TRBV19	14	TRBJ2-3	ASSMSWDSVPDTQY
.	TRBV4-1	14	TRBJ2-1	ASSQESSISYNEQF
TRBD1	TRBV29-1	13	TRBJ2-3	SVGGQGISTDTQY
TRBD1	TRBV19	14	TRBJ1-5	ASSNYGTGGHQPQH
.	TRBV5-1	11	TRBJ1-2	ASSLEQGYGYT
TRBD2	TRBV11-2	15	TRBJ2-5	ASSLDRYGRLRETQY
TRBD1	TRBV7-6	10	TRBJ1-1	ASGYRGGEAF
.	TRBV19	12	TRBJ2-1	ASSRPTRDNEQF
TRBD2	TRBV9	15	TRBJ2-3	ASSVSPGGGMPDTQY
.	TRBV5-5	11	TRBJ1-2	ASSRQGIDGYT
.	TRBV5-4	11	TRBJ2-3	ASSLPGPDTQY
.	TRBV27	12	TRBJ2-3	ASTQKRGTDTQY
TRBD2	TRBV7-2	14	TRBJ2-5	ASSLGLAGGPETQY
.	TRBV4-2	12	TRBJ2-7	ASSQKGPSYEQY